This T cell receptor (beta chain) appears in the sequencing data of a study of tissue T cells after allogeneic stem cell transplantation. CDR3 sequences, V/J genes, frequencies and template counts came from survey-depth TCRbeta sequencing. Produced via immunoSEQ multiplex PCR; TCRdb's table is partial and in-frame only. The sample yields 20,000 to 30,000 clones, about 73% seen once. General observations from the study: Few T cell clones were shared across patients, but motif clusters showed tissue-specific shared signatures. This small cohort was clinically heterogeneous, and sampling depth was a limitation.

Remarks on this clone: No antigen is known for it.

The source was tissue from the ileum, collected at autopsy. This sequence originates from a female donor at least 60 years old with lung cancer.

In DNA, the CDR3 is TGTGCCACCAGCACGGGACTAGCGGGATACGAGCAGTACTTC. Translating gives CATSTGLAGYEQYF. The chain couples TRBV15 to TRBJ2-7; TRBD2 agrees at 13 bases. V trimming: 4 bases; J trimming: 4 bases; junction bases outside the gene matches: 1. The CDR3 spans 14 residues. CDR1 is LNHNV and CDR2 is YYDKDF in the germline V gene (reference sequence).